This section outlines one T cell receptor beta chain sequence together with its context. The antigen remains undetermined. The sample comes from a study of cytomegalovirus exposure and HLA in healthy donors. Study-wide points: Most TCR beta V segments were productive about 87% or about 30% of the time in an earlier analysis. In a later analysis, most CMV-associated TCR beta chains appeared HLA-restricted. In a later analysis, a missense DCLRE1C variant was linked to TCR beta V- and J-gene trimming.

PCR employed 60 Vbeta and 13 Jbeta primers. Only in-frame clones appear in the TCRdb table, and some are missing; sequencing was by immunoSEQ multiplex PCR. This sample's table has 130,000 to 150,000 clones. Germline V gene lookup returns CDR1 MDHEN and CDR2 SYDVKM. The V segment lost 4 bases and the J segment 9 bases; nucleotides outside the gene matches: 14. The CDR3 sequence is 17 residues long. The sample consisted of PBMCs. This sequence was found in a male donor in good health and CMV-seronegative. The rearrangement uses TRBV28 and TRBJ1-5; 11 positions agree with TRBD1. The CDR3, as DNA: TGTGCCAGCAGTTACCGGGACAGGGGGAAAGTTCTTCGGCCCCAGCATTTT. This translates into CASSYRDRGKVLRPQHF.